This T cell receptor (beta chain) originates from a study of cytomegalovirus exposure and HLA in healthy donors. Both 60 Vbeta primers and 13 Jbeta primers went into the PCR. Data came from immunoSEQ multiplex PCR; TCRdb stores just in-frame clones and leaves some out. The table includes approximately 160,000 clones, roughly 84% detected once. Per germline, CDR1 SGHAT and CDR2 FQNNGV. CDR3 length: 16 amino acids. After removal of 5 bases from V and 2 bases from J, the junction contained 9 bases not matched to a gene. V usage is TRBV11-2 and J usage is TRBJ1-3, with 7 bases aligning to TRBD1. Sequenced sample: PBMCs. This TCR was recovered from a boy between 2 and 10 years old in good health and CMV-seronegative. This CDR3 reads CASSRAQQGTGNTIYF. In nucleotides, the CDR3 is TGTGCCAGCAGCCGTGCTCAACAGGGGACTGGAAACACCATATATTTT. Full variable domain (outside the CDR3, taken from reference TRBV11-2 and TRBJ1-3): EAGVAQSPRYKIIEKRQSVAFWCNPISGHATLYWYQQILGQGPKLLIQFQNNGVVDDSQLPKDRFSAERLKGVDSTLKIQPAKLEDSAVYLCASSRAQQGTGNTIYFGEGSWLTVV.